Listed below are T cell receptor beta chains from one sample, sequenced in a study of beta chain features in type 1 diabetes. Assay used: immunoSEQ multiplex PCR; TCRdb lists only in-frame clones, some missing. Among 810,000 or so clones listed, about a sixth were seen once. The sequencing sample was made of naive CD4+ T cells from blood. These receptor sequences come from a woman aged 18-29 years in good health. Each CDR3 is given with its conserved first and last residue. Each record gives: clone size, D gene, J gene, V gene, CDR3 DNA, CDR3 protein. The D gene is left open where the match is weak. Size is omitted from some rows. Given values are once, few, many or a class for expanded clones.

-	-	TRBJ1-5	TRBV28	TGTGCCAGCAGCCCCACAGGGTTCAAACAGCCCCAGCATTTT	CASSPTGFKQPQHF
-	-	TRBJ2-2	TRBV6-5	TGTGCCAGCAGTTACAGGGAAGGCGGGGAGCTGTTTTTT	CASSYREGGELFF
-	-	TRBJ2-5	TRBV10-3	TGTGCCATCAGTGGAGCGGGCCAAGAGACCCAGTACTTC	CAISGAGQETQYF
-	TRBD1	TRBJ1-4	TRBV5-1	TGCGCCAGCAGCCGAGGACAGGCTCCATATAATGAAAAACTGTTTTTT	CASSRGQAPYNEKLFF
few	TRBD1	TRBJ2-5	TRBV9	TGTGCCAGCAGCTTAACAGGGGGCGCATACCAAGAGACCCAGTACTTC	CASSLTGGAYQETQYF
-	-	TRBJ2-7	TRBV27	TGTGCCAGCAGTTTTAGGAGCAACTACGAGCAGTACTTC	CASSFRSNYEQYF
few	-	TRBJ2-5	TRBV5-1	TGCGCCAGCAGCCCTTGGGGTGCCGGGATTGAGGAGACCCAGTACTTC	CASSPWGAGIEETQYF
-	TRBD2	TRBJ2-1	TRBV7-2	TGTGCCAGCAGCTTAGACCCTAATCCGACTAGCGGGAGAAGGAGTGAGCAGTTCTTC	CASSLDPNPTSGRRSEQFF
-	-	TRBJ2-1	TRBV9	TGTGCCAGCAGCGTAGATGTGAGGGCCGGCGGGAATGAGCAGTTCTTC	CASSVDVRAGGNEQFF
-	-	TRBJ2-3	TRBV28	TGTGCCAGCAAACGAGGATCCGAGGGCACAGATACGCAGTATTTT	CASKRGSEGTDTQYF
few	-	TRBJ2-5	TRBV4-2	TGTGCCAGCAGCCAAGATACTAGCCAAGAGACCCAGTACTTC	CASSQDTSQETQYF
-	TRBD2	TRBJ2-7	TRBV7-6	TGTGCCAGCAGCCCTGGGACTAGCGTTTACGAGCAGTACTTC	CASSPGTSVYEQYF
few	-	TRBJ1-2	TRBV27	TGTGCCAGCAGTTTCTATGGCTACACCTTC	CASSFYGYTF
-	-	TRBJ2-2	TRBV6-5	TGTGCCGGCGGAAGGGGCCCCACCGGGGAGCTGTTTTTT	CAGGRGPTGELFF
-	TRBD2	TRBJ2-1	TRBV18	TGTGCCAGCTCACCAAGCGGGAACAATGAGCAGTTCTTC	CASSPSGNNEQFF
few	-	TRBJ1-2	TRBV6-1	TGTGCCAGCAGGACGAACCGGGCTGCTAACTATGGCTACACCTTC	CASRTNRAANYGYTF
few	-	TRBJ2-1	TRBV7-2	TGTGCCAGCAGCCCCGGCGGCTTATACAATGAGCAGTTCTTC	CASSPGGLYNEQFF
-	TRBD2	TRBJ2-2	TRBV29-1	TGCAGCGTTGCTAAGCGGGAGTCGGCCGGGGAGCTGTTTTTT	CSVAKRESAGELFF
-	-	TRBJ2-7	TRBV28	TGTGCCAGCAGGGGTCCACAGGGTATTCACGAGCAGTACTTC	CASRGPQGIHEQYF
-	-	TRBJ2-1	TRBV6-1	TGTGCCAGCAGCCGAACAGGGAGCTCCTACAATGAGCAGTTCTTC	CASSRTGSSYNEQFF
-	-	TRBJ2-2	TRBV19	TGTGCCAGTAGTAGGTCTACGGCGAACACCGGGGAGCTGTTTTTT	CASSRSTANTGELFF
-	TRBD2	TRBJ2-1	TRBV7-9	TGTGCCAGCAGTAATCTAGCGGATTCCTACAATGAGCAGTTCTTC	CASSNLADSYNEQFF
-	TRBD2	TRBJ2-5	TRBV10-3	TGTGCCATCAGTAATTCCATAGCGGGAGTCAAGGAGACCCAGTACTTC	CAISNSIAGVKETQYF
-	-	TRBJ2-7	TRBV25-1	TGTGCCAGCAGTGAACCCGGATCGTTGGCCTACGAGCAGTACTTC	CASSEPGSLAYEQYF
few	TRBD2	TRBJ2-2	TRBV5-1	TGCGCCAGCAGCCTTTGGGTACTAGCGGGAAACACCGGGGAGCTGTTTTTT	CASSLWVLAGNTGELFF
few	TRBD1	TRBJ1-2	TRBV5-5	TGTGCCAGCAGCCCGACAGGGGGTTATGGCTACACCTTC	CASSPTGGYGYTF
few	TRBD2	TRBJ2-3	TRBV19	TGTGCCAGTAGTCTGCGGGAGGGCCGGTATACGCAGTATTTT	CASSLREGRYTQYF
-	TRBD2	TRBJ2-3	TRBV11-2	TGTGCCAGCAGCTCTGGGGGTAGCGGGAGAGATACGCAGTATTTT	CASSSGGSGRDTQYF
few	TRBD1	TRBJ1-2	TRBV2	TGTGCCAGCAGTGGGGACAGGGGGCTCGATGGCTACACCTTC	CASSGDRGLDGYTF
few	TRBD2	TRBJ2-1	TRBV5-4	TGTGCCAGCAGCTTGAGCGGGAGACCCTCCTACAATGAGCAGTTCTTC	CASSLSGRPSYNEQFF
-	TRBD1	TRBJ2-1	TRBV5-1	TGCGCCACCCAGACAGGGTCTGGTTCCTACAATGAGCAGTTCTTC	CATQTGSGSYNEQFF
few	-	TRBJ2-1	TRBV18	TGTGCCAGCTCACGGGGGAATGAGCAGTTCTTC	CASSRGNEQFF
-	-	TRBJ2-5	TRBV29-1	TGCAGCGTTGGCTGGGAAGAGACCCAGTACTTC	CSVGWEETQYF
few	-	TRBJ1-2	TRBV5-8	TGTGCCAGCAGCCTGGGCCTCGGGGGTGGCTATGGCTACACCTTC	CASSLGLGGGYGYTF
-	-	TRBJ2-3	TRBV7-9	TGTGCCAGCAGCTTAGAGGGAGCACGGGGAGATACGCAGTATTTT	CASSLEGARGDTQYF
few	TRBD1	TRBJ1-1	TRBV28	TGTGCCAGCAGTTCCCCGACAGGGCTGAACACTGAAGCTTTCTTT	CASSSPTGLNTEAFF
few	TRBD1	TRBJ1-5	TRBV2	TGTGCCAGCAGGGGACAGGGCGGGCAGCCCCAGCATTTT	CASRGQGGQPQHF
few	TRBD2	TRBJ2-7	TRBV19	TGTGCCAGTTCCGGGCGGGAGGGTACCGAGCAGTACTTC	CASSGREGTEQYF
-	TRBD2	TRBJ2-1	TRBV9	TGTGCCAGCAGCGTCGTCGGGGGGGCTTACAATGAGCAGTTCTTC	CASSVVGGAYNEQFF
-	TRBD2	TRBJ2-1	TRBV5-1	TGCGCCAGCAGTTTGCTAGCGGGAGGACCCAATGAGCAGTTCTTC	CASSLLAGGPNEQFF
few	-	TRBJ2-1	TRBV7-9	TGTGCCAGCAGCTCCATGACAGGTGCTACCTACAATGAGCAGTTCTTC	CASSSMTGATYNEQFF